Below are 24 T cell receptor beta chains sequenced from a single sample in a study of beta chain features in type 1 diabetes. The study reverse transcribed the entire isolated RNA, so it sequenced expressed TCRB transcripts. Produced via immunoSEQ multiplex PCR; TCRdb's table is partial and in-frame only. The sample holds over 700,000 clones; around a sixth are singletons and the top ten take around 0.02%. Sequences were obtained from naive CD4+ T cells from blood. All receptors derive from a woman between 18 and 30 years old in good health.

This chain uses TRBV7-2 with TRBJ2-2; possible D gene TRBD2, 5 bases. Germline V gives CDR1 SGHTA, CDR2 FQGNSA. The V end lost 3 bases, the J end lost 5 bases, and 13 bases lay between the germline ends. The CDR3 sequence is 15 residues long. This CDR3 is CASSLSGSRTGELFF. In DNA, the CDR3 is TGTGCCAGCAGCTTGAGCGGCTCGCGTACCGGGGAGCTGTTTTTT.

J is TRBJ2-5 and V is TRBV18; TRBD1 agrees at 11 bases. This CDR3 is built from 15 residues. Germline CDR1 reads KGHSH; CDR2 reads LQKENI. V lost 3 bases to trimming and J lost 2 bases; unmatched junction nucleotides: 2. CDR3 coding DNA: TGTGCCAGCTCACCGGACAGGGGGCTTCAAGAGACCCAGTACTTC. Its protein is CASSPDRGLQETQYF.

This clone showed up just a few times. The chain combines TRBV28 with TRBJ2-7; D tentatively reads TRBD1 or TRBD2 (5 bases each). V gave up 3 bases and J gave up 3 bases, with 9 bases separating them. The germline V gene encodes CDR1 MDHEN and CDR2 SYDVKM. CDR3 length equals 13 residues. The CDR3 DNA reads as TGTGCCAGCAGTTTCTCGGGACGCTACGAGCAGTACTTC. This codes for CASSFSGRYEQYF.

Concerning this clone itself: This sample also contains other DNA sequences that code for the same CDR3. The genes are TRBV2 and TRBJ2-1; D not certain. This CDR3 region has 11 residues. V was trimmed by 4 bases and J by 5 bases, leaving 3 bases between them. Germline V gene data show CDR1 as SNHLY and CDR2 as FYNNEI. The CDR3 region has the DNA TGTGCCAGCAGTGTACACAATGAGCAGTTCTTC. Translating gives CASSVHNEQFF.

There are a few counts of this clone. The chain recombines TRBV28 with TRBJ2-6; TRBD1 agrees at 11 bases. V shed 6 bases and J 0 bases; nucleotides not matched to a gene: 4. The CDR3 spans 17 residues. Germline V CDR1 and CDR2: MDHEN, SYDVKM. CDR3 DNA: TGTGCCAGCAGCCGGACAGGGGGCGCCTCTGGGGCCAACGTCCTGACTTTC. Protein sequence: CASSRTGGASGANVLTF.

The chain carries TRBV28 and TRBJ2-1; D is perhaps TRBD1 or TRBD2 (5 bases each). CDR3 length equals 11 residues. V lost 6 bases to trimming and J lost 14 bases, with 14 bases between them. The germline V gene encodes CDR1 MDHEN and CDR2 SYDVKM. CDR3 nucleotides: TGTGCCAGCAGGGCGGGCAGGGTAAAGTTCTTC. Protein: CASRAGRVKFF. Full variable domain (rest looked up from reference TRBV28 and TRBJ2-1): DVKVTQSSRYLVKRTGEKVFLECVQDMDHENMFWYRQDPGLGLRLIYFSYDVKMKEKGDIPEGYSVSREKKERFSLILESASTNQTSMYLCASRAGRVKFFGPGTRLTVL.

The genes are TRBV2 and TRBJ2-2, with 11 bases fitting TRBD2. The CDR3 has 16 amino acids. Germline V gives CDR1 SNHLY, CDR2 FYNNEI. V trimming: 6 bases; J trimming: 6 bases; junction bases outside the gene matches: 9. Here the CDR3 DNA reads TGTGCCAGCAGAGAATCTAGCGGGAGGTTTCCCGGGGAGCTGTTTTTT. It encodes CASRESSGRFPGELFF.

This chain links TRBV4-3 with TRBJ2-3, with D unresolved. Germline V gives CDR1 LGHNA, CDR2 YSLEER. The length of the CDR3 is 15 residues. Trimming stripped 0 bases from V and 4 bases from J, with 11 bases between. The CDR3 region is CASSQDRWGPDTQYF. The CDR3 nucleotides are TGCGCCAGCAGCCAAGACAGGTGGGGTCCAGATACGCAGTATTTT.

The CDR3 coding sequence is TGTGCCAGCAGTCCTCGAAGGGACTACGAGCAGTACTTC. This encodes CASSPRRDYEQYF. The chain employs TRBV27 and TRBJ2-5; D remains ambiguous. The end of the DNA is better explained by TRBJ2-7, so the J call may be wrong. This CDR3 is built from 13 residues. Germline V CDR1 and CDR2: MNHEY, SMNVEV (reference sequence).

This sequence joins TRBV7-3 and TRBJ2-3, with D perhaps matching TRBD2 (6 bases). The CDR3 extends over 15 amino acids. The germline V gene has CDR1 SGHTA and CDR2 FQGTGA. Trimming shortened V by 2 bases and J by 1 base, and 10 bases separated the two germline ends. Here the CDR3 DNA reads TGTGCCAGCAGCTTATCGGCTAGCGGCACAGATACGCAGTATTTT. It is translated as CASSLSASGTDTQYF.

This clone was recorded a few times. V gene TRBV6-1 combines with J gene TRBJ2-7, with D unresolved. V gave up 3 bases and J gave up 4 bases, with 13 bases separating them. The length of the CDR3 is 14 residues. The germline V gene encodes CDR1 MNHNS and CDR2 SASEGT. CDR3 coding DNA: TGTGCCAGCAGTGAGACCCCGGGCCCTTACGAGCAGTACTTC. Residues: CASSETPGPYEQYF.

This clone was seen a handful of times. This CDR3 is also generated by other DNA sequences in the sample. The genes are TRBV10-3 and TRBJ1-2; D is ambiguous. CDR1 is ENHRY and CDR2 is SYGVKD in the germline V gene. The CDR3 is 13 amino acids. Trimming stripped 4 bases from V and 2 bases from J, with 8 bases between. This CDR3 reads CAISVGENYGYTF. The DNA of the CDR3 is TGTGCCATCAGTGTCGGGGAAAACTATGGCTACACCTTC.

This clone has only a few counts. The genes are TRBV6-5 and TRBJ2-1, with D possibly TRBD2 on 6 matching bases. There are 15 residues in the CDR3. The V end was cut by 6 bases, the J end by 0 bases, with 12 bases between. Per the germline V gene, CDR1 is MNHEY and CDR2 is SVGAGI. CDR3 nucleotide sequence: TGTGCCAGCAGGAGAGACGGGAGCTCCTACAATGAGCAGTTCTTC. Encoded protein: CASRRDGSSYNEQFF.

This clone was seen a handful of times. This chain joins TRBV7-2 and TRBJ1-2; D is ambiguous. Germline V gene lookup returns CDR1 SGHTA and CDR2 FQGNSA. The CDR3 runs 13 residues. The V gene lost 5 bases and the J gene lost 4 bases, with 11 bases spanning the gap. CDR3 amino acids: CASSLGRSYGYTF. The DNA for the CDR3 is TGTGCCAGCAGCCTAGGACGGAGCTATGGCTACACCTTC. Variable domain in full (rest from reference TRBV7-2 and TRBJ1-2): GAGVSQSPSNKVTEKGKDVELRCDPISGHTALYWYRQSLGQGLEFLIYFQGNSAPDKSGLPSDRFSAERTGGSVSTLTIQRTQQEDSAVYLCASSLGRSYGYTFGSGTRLTVV.

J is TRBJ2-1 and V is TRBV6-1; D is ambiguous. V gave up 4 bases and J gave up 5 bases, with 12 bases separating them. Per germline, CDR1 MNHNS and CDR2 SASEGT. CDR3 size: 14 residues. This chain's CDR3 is CASSARTYDNEQFF. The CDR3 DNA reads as TGTGCCAGCAGTGCCCGGACCTATGACAATGAGCAGTTCTTC.

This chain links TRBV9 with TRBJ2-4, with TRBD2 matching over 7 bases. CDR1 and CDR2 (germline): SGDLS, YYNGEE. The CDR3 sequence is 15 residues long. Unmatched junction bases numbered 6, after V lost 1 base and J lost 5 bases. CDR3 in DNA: TGTGCCAGCAGCGTAAAAGCGGGATGGGAAAACATTCAGTACTTC. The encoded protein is CASSVKAGWENIQYF.

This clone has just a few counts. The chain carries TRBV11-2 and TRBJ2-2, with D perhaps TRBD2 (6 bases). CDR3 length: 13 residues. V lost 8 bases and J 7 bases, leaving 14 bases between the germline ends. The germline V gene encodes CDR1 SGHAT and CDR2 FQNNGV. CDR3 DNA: TGTGCCAGCCGTAGGAGGGCGGTCGGGGAGCTGTTTTTT. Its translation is CASRRRAVGELFF.

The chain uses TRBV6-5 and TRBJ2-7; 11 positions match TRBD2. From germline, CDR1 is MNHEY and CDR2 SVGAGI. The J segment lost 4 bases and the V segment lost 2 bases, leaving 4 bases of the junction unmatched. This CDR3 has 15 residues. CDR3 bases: TGTGCCAGCAGTTACCGGACTAGCGGGTGGTACGAGCAGTACTTC. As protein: CASSYRTSGWYEQYF.

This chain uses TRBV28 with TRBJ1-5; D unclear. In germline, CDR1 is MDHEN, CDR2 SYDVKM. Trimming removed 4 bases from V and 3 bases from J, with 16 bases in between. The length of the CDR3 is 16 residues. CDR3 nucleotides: TGTGCCAGCAGTTCTTCCCGCCGGAGGTTCAATCAGCCCCAGCATTTT. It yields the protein CASSSSRRRFNQPQHF.

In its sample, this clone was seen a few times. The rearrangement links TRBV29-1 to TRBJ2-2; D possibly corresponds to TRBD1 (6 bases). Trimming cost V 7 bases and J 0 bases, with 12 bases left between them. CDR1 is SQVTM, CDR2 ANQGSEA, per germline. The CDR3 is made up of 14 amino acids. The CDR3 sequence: CSAQQGPNTGELFF. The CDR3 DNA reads TGCAGCGCCCAACAGGGTCCGAACACCGGGGAGCTGTTTTTT.

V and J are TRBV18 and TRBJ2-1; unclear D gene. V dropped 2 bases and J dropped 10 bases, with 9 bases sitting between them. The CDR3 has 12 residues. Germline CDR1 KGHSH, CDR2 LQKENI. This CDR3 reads CASSPVTAEQFF. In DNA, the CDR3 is TGTGCCAGCTCACCAGTAACGGCGGAGCAGTTCTTC. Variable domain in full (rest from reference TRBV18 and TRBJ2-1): NAGVMQNPRHLVRRRGQEARLRCSPMKGHSHVYWYRQLPEEGLKFMVYLQKENIIDESGMPKERFSAEFPKEGPSILRIQQVVRGDSAAYFCASSPVTAEQFFGPGTRLTVL.

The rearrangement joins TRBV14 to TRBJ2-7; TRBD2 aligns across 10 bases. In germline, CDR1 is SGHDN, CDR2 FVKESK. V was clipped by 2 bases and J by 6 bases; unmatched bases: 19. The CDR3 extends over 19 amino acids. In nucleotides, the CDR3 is TGTGCCAGCAGCCAATTCACTCCGGGGCTAGCGGGAGCAGCTGGCGAGCAGTACTTC. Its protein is CASSQFTPGLAGAAGEQYF.

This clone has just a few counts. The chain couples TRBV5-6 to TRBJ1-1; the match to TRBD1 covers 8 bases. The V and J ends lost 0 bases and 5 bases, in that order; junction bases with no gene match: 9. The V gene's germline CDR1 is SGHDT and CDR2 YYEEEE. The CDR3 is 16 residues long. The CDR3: CASSLGEQGAGTEAFF. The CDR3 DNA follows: TGTGCCAGCAGCTTGGGCGAGCAGGGGGCAGGAACTGAAGCTTTCTTT. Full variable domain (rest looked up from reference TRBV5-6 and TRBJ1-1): DAGVTQSPTHLIKTRGQQVTLRCSPKSGHDTVSWYQQALGQGPQFIFQYYEEEERQRGNFPDRFSGHQFPNYSSELNVNALLLGDSALYLCASSLGEQGAGTEAFFGQGTRLTVV.

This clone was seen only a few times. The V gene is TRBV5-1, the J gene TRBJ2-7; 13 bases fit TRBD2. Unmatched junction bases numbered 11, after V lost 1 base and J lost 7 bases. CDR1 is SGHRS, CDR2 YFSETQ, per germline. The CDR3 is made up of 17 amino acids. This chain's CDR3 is CASSLSPRLAGGREQYF. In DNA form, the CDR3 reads TGCGCCAGCAGCTTGTCACCGAGACTAGCGGGAGGTCGAGAGCAGTACTTC.